This TCR beta chain was sequenced in a study of identical twins. The study, taken as a whole, reports: Insertion counts were lower in abundant cord blood beta clonotypes, a trend that memory repertoires did not show.

This clonotype was observed many times. Its cognate antigen is unknown. Every one of the donors was a healthy Caucasian. TCRdb called the 5' RACE reads again in MiXCR, with one record for every CDR3 protein. The data hold hundreds of thousands of distinct CDR3 sequences, with 7.1% observed a single time. These data were also filed under a second study, of yellow fever vaccine responses in identical twins.

The receptor comes from a woman under 30 in good health. The sample was PBMCs.

As DNA, the CDR3 is TGTGCCAGCAGTTTACTGGGCGTCGGCACAGATACGCAGTATTTT. Translated, it gives CASSLLGVGTDTQYF. The V call is TRBV12-3 or TRBV12-4, the J call TRBJ2-3; D not certain. V lost 2 bases to trimming and J lost 1 base, with 10 bases between them. There are 15 residues in the CDR3.